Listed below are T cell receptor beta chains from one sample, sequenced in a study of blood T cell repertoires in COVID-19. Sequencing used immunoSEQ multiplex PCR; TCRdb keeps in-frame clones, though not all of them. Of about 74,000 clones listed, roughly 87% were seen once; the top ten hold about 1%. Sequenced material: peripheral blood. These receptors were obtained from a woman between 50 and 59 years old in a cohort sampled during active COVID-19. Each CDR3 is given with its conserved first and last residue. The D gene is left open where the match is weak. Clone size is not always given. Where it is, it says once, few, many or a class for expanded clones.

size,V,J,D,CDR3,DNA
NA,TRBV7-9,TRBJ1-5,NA,CASSLDGQGTQPQHF,TGTGCCAGCAGCTTAGATGGGCAGGGGACTCAGCCCCAGCATTTT
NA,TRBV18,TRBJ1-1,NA,CASSPSTENTEAFF,TGTGCCAGCTCACCAAGTACAGAGAACACTGAAGCTTTCTTT
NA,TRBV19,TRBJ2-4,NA,CASSIEGGRAKNIQYF,TGTGCCAGTAGTATAGAGGGGGGTCGAGCCAAAAACATTCAGTACTTC
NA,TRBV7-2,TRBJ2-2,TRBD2,CATPLAGVGTGELFF,TGTGCCACGCCACTAGCGGGAGTAGGGACCGGGGAGCTGTTTTTT
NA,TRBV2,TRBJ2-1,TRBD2,CAIFSTSGSNEQFF,TGTGCCATTTTCTCGACTAGCGGGAGCAATGAGCAGTTCTTC
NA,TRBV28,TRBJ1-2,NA,CASGTQGSYGYTF,TGTGCCAGCGGAACACAGGGTTCCTATGGCTACACCTTC
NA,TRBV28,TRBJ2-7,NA,CASSLVSSYEQYF,TGTGCCAGCAGTTTGGTGAGCTCCTACGAGCAGTACTTC
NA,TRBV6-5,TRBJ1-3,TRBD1,CASSYSTGENGNTIYF,TGTGCCAGCAGTTACTCTACAGGGGAGAATGGAAACACCATATATTTT
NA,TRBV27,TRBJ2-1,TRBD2,CASSLSSAGGANEQFF,TGTGCCAGCAGTTTATCCTCAGCGGGAGGGGCGAATGAGCAGTTCTTC
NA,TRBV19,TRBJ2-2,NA,CASSMNQGNTGELFF,TGTGCCAGTAGTATGAACCAGGGGAACACCGGGGAGCTGTTTTTT
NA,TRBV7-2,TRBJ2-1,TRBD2,CASSAGDFYNEQFF,TGTGCCAGCAGCGCGGGGGACTTTTACAATGAGCAGTTCTTC
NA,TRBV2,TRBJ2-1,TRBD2,CASSERLAGNNEQFF,TGTGCCAGCAGTGAAAGACTAGCGGGCAACAATGAGCAGTTCTTC
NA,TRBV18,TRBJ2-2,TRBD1,CASSRTGGSGELFF,TGTGCCAGCTCCAGGACAGGGGGCTCCGGGGAGCTGTTTTTT
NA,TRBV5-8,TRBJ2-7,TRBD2,CASSSGGYEQYF,TGTGCCAGCAGCTCGGGGGGCTACGAGCAGTACTTC
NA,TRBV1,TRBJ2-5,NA,CTSRELAGVKETQYF,TGCACCAGCAGGGAACTGGCGGGAGTCAAAGAGACCCAGTACTTC
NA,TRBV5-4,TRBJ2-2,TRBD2,CASRPGTSRNTGELFF,TGTGCCAGCAGGCCCGGGACTAGCCGTAACACCGGGGAGCTGTTTTTT
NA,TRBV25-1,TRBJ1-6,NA,CASSTGLYNSPLHF,TGTGCCAGCAGTACAGGCCTCTATAATTCACCCCTCCACTTT
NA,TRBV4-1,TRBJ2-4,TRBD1,CASSQDEGTGTNIQYF,TGCGCCAGCAGCCAAGATGAGGGGACAGGGACAAACATTCAGTACTTC
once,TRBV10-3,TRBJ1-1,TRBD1,CAISDSGQLNTEAFF,TGTGCCATCAGTGATTCGGGACAGCTGAACACTGAAGCTTTCTTT
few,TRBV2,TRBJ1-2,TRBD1,CASSLRDSYGYTF,TGTGCCAGCAGCCTCCGGGACAGCTATGGCTACACCTTC
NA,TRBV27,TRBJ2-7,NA,CASSPQGSSYEQYF,TGTGCCAGCAGCCCTCAGGGCAGCTCCTACGAGCAGTACTTC
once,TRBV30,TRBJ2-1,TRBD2,CAWSVPGGAYNEQFF,TGTGCCTGGAGTGTACCGGGAGGAGCGTACAATGAGCAGTTCTTC
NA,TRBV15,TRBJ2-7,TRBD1,CATSVRQGPYEQYF,TGTGCCACCAGTGTCCGACAGGGCCCATACGAGCAGTACTTC
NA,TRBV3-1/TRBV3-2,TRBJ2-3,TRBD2,CASSQGRTSGTDTQYF,TGTGCCAGCAGCCAGGGGAGGACTAGCGGCACAGATACGCAGTATTTT
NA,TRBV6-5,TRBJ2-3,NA,CASSSSPAGTDTQYF,TGTGCCAGCAGTTCATCCCCGGCGGGCACAGATACGCAGTATTTT
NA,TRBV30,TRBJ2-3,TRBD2,CAWSVEGGRVDTQYF,TGTGCCTGGAGTGTAGAGGGCGGGAGGGTAGATACGCAGTATTTT
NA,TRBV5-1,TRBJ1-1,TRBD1,CASSRTGGAGRNTEAFF,TGCGCCAGCTCAAGGACAGGGGGCGCAGGTAGGAACACTGAAGCTTTCTTT
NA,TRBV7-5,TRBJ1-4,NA,CARSFGGRANEKLFF,TGTGCCAGAAGCTTCGGCGGCAGGGCAAATGAAAAACTGTTTTTT
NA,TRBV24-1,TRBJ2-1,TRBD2,CATSDFGASGSNEQFF,TGTGCCACCAGTGATTTCGGGGCTAGCGGGAGTAATGAGCAGTTCTTC
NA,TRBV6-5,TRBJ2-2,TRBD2,CASSSSGRPGELFF,TGTGCCAGCAGTTCGAGCGGGAGACCCGGGGAGCTGTTTTTT
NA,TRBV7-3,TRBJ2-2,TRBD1,CASSLWTGGDGELFF,TGTGCCAGCAGCTTGTGGACAGGGGGCGACGGGGAGCTGTTTTTT
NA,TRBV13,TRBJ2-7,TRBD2,CASSSRGGGRTYEQYF,TGTGCCAGCAGCTCCCGAGGAGGCGGGAGGACCTACGAGCAGTACTTC
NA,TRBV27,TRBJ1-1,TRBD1,CASSPRDSHTEAFF,TGTGCCAGCAGTCCCCGGGACAGCCACACTGAAGCTTTCTTT
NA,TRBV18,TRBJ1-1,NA,CASSPGVSNTEAFF,TGTGCCAGCTCACCAGGAGTGTCCAACACTGAAGCTTTCTTT
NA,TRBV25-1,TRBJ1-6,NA,CASSEPRGGWASPLHF,TGTGCCAGCAGTGAACCGCGGGGCGGGTGGGCTTCACCCCTCCACTTT
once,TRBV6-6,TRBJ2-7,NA,CASSLLSYEQYF,TGTGCCAGCAGCCTACTCTCCTACGAGCAGTACTTC
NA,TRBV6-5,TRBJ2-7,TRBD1,CASNPQGPSSYEQYF,TGTGCCAGCAATCCACAGGGGCCGAGCTCCTACGAGCAGTACTTC
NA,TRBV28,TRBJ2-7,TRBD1,CASNPFTETRDRGDEQYF,TGTGCCAGCAATCCTTTTACAGAGACCCGGGACAGGGGCGACGAGCAGTACTTC